A selection of T cell receptor beta chains follows, all from one sample in a study of shared T cell receptors in the human thymus. Clones were sequenced by immunoSEQ multiplex PCR, and TCRdb holds only the in-frame ones, with some missing. Among 600,000 to 900,000 clones, approximately 85% were seen once, and the ten largest hold 0.0095% to 0.013%. These data were also reused for a study on human thymus T cells.

Sequenced material: thymocytes. The receptor set was obtained from a girl under three years old with a congenital heart defect. Each CDR3 is given with its conserved first and last residue. Fields, in order: J gene, CDR3 length, V gene, D gene, CDR3 protein, CDR3 DNA. D genes are given only for firm matches.

j_gene: TRBJ2-5
len: 14
v_gene: TRBV5-6
d_gene: NA
CDR3aa: CASSLDSSQETQYF
CDR3nt: TGTGCCAGCAGCTTAGACAGCAGCCAAGAGACCCAGTACTTC

j_gene: TRBJ2-7
len: 15
v_gene: TRBV18
d_gene: TRBD2
CDR3aa: CATSKRGGGPYEQYF
CDR3nt: TGTGCCACCTCTAAGCGGGGGGGCGGTCCCTACGAGCAGTACTTC

j_gene: TRBJ1-5
len: 12
v_gene: TRBV6-6
d_gene: NA
CDR3aa: CASDKALGPQHF
CDR3nt: TGTGCCAGCGACAAAGCCCTTGGGCCCCAGCATTTT

j_gene: TRBJ1-1
len: 16
v_gene: TRBV7-2
d_gene: NA
CDR3aa: CASSFRAGWVDTEAFF
CDR3nt: TGTGCCAGCAGCTTCCGGGCAGGGTGGGTGGACACTGAAGCTTTCTTT

j_gene: TRBJ2-2
len: 12
v_gene: TRBV19
d_gene: NA
CDR3aa: CATTPRDGELFF
CDR3nt: TGTGCCACTACCCCTCGCGACGGGGAGCTGTTTTTT

j_gene: TRBJ1-1
len: 16
v_gene: TRBV4-1
d_gene: TRBD1
CDR3aa: CASSQDKQGARTEAFF
CDR3nt: TGCGCCAGCAGCCAGGACAAACAGGGGGCTCGGACTGAAGCTTTCTTT

j_gene: TRBJ1-3
len: 14
v_gene: TRBV6-5
d_gene: TRBD1
CDR3aa: CASVDRASGNTIYF
CDR3nt: TGTGCCAGCGTGGACAGGGCCTCTGGAAACACCATATATTTT

j_gene: TRBJ1-1
len: 15
v_gene: TRBV11-2
d_gene: TRBD1
CDR3aa: CASSSKRTGMEEAFF
CDR3nt: TGTGCCAGCAGCTCTAAACGGACAGGGATGGAGGAAGCTTTCTTT

j_gene: TRBJ1-6
len: 15
v_gene: TRBV6-5
d_gene: TRBD1
CDR3aa: CASSYGVGQGSPLHF
CDR3nt: TGTGCCAGCAGTTATGGGGTGGGACAGGGTTCACCCCTCCACTTT

j_gene: TRBJ1-3
len: 15
v_gene: TRBV30
d_gene: NA
CDR3aa: CAWHRGNRERDTIYF
CDR3nt: TGTGCCTGGCACCGGGGTAACAGGGAGAGGGACACCATATATTTT

j_gene: TRBJ1-2
len: 17
v_gene: TRBV15
d_gene: NA
CDR3aa: CATSRGVSDFPNYGYTF
CDR3nt: TGTGCCACCAGCAGAGGGGTCTCAGACTTCCCTAACTATGGCTACACCTTC

j_gene: TRBJ2-2
len: 14
v_gene: TRBV15
d_gene: TRBD2
CDR3aa: CATSRVGGAGELFF
CDR3nt: TGTGCCACCAGCAGAGTGGGGGGGGCCGGGGAGCTGTTTTTT

j_gene: TRBJ1-1
len: 22
v_gene: TRBV28
d_gene: NA
CDR3aa: CASSPRRYVGDLRSGMNTEAFF
CDR3nt: TGTGCCAGCAGTCCTCGCCGTTACGTCGGGGATTTGAGGTCGGGCATGAACACTGAAGCTTTCTTT

j_gene: TRBJ1-5
len: 14
v_gene: TRBV27
d_gene: NA
CDR3aa: CASRRDYSNQPQHF
CDR3nt: TGTGCCAGCAGGCGAGATTATAGCAATCAGCCCCAGCATTTT

j_gene: TRBJ2-3
len: 22
v_gene: TRBV10-3
d_gene: TRBD2
CDR3aa: CAISESPRLAEKTRGSTDTQYF
CDR3nt: TGTGCCATCAGTGAGTCGCCCCGACTAGCGGAGAAGACCCGTGGGAGCACAGATACGCAGTATTTT

j_gene: TRBJ1-1
len: 13
v_gene: TRBV12-5
d_gene: TRBD1
CDR3aa: CASGPTGVTEAFF
CDR3nt: TGTGCTAGTGGCCCTACAGGGGTAACTGAAGCTTTCTTT